Sequencing of this T cell receptor (beta chain) was carried out in a study of regulatory T cells in long-lasting Graves disease. Notes on the study in general: Fewer public clonotypes were shared by new patients (under 1,000) than by persistent patients (roughly 2,500).

This clonotype has ten or more counts. Its specificity is not known. For TCR beta, libraries came from iRepertoire HTBI primers and Arm-PCR of CDR3 regions. TCRdb called the multiplex PCR reads again in MiXCR, with one record for every CDR3 protein. The repertoire holds approximately 440,000 distinct CDR3 sequences, with 20% to 25% as singletons. Trimming took 3 bases from V and 4 from J; bases not matched to a gene: 11. The CDR3 runs 18 residues. Germline-derived CDR1 and CDR2 are DFQATT and SNEGSKA (reference sequence). Specified time point: persistent/refractory GD, antithyroid drugs over 5 years with positive TRAb. Preparation of the TCR library used RNA extracted from PBMCs.

The rearrangement joins TRBV20-1 to TRBJ2-5; TRBD2 matches 16 bases. The specimen comprised peripheral blood mononuclear cells (PBMCs), sampled when the disease was refractory, from a patient treated with antithyroid drugs. The sequence derives from a female donor with Graves disease. CDR3 protein: CSASGPGTSGRATETQYF. The CDR3 DNA follows: TGCAGTGCTAGTGGCCCTGGGACTAGCGGGAGGGCCACAGAGACCCAGTACTTC.